The 17 T cell receptor beta chains reported below all come from one sample, sequenced in a study of beta chain features in type 1 diabetes. cDNA synthesis used the whole RNA isolate, giving expressed TCRB sequences. Method: immunoSEQ multiplex PCR; TCRdb's copy keeps in-frame clones and lacks some. The sample contains hundreds of thousands of clones, roughly an eighth of which appear only once. Findings and limits, study-wide: TCRB CDR3 length was moderately but significantly reduced in all four CD4+ subsets of Type 1 diabetes patients.

Antigens for these TCRs are unknown. Sequencing was done on a sample of naive CD4+ T cells from blood. All receptors come from a man aged 18-30 years with type 1 diabetes.

In its sample, this clone was seen a few times. The chain has TRBV7-2 and TRBJ2-3; the D is unclear. Germline V CDR1 and CDR2: SGHTA, FQGNSA. V gave up 1 base and J gave up 7 bases, with 12 bases separating them. The CDR3 is made up of 14 amino acids. As DNA, the CDR3 is TGTGCCAGCAGCTTAGGTGAAGGGTTACATACGCAGTATTTT. Translating gives CASSLGEGLHTQYF.

In this sample, this clone turned up a few times. The genes are TRBV11-3 and TRBJ2-7, with D possibly TRBD1 on 6 matching bases. Germline V gene data show CDR1 as SGHNT and CDR2 as YENEEA. CDR3 length equals 13 residues. Trimming shortened V by 9 bases and J by 6 bases, and 18 bases separated the two germline ends. In DNA, the CDR3 is TGTGCCAGTGGTCGGACAGAAGGTTCCGAGCAGTACTTC. Its protein is CASGRTEGSEQYF.

The chain is built from TRBV19 and TRBJ2-5; D possibly corresponds to TRBD1 (6 bases). V dropped 3 bases and J dropped 2 bases, with 16 bases sitting between them. CDR1 and CDR2 (germline): LNHDA, SQIVND (reference sequence). The CDR3 spans 16 residues. The CDR3 loop is CASSISRGPDQETQYF. DNA of the CDR3: TGTGCCAGTAGTATCTCCAGGGGACCAGATCAAGAGACCCAGTACTTC.

This clone has only a few counts. This chain uses TRBV6-1 with TRBJ2-7, with D uncertain. Germline V lookup: CDR1 MNHNS, CDR2 SASEGT. The CDR3 is 13 residues long. The V end lost 10 bases, the J end lost 2 bases, and 15 bases lay between the germline ends. The CDR3 region is CATRPPRTYEQYF. DNA of the CDR3: TGTGCCACCCGGCCTCCTAGAACCTACGAGCAGTACTTC.

In this sample, this clone turned up a few times. This CDR3 is also generated by other DNA sequences in the sample. The chain combines TRBV5-1 with TRBJ2-2, with D perhaps TRBD1 (5 bases). Germline V lookup: CDR1 SGHRS, CDR2 YFSETQ. The CDR3 has 15 residues. Between the trimmed V and J ends, which lost 1 base and 2 bases, there was a span of 9 bases. CDR3 residues: CASSLPTANTGELFF. The CDR3 bases are TGCGCCAGCAGCTTGCCGACAGCTAACACCGGGGAGCTGTTTTTT.

V gene TRBV28 combines with J gene TRBJ2-7; D may be TRBD2 (6 bases). Per germline, CDR1 MDHEN and CDR2 SYDVKM. V dropped 2 bases and J dropped 5 bases, with 10 bases sitting between them. The CDR3 consists of 13 residues. The CDR3 DNA sequence: TGTGCCAGCAGTTTAGGGACTCCCAACGAGCAGTACTTC. This sequence encodes CASSLGTPNEQYF.

The chain is built from TRBV5-6 and TRBJ1-2; D unclear. The CDR3 length is 14 residues. Germline V lookup: CDR1 SGHDT, CDR2 YYEEEE. V lost 5 bases, J lost 7 bases, and 18 bases lay in between. This CDR3 is CASRFGRTRVGYTF. The CDR3 coding sequence is TGTGCCAGCAGATTTGGGCGAACTAGGGTTGGCTACACCTTC.

This chain links TRBV27 with TRBJ1-3, with TRBD1 identical over 8 bases. Germline V gene sequence: CDR1 MNHEY, CDR2 SMNVEV (reference sequence). The length of the CDR3 is 13 residues. Trimming cost V 8 bases and J 2 bases; bases outside gene matches: 2. The CDR3 bases are TGTGCCAGCTCGACAGGGGCTGGAAACACCATATATTTT. Its protein product is CASSTGAGNTIYF.

This clone has a handful of counts. V gene TRBV7-2 combines with J gene TRBJ2-2; 8 bases agree with TRBD1. Germline CDR1 is SGHTA and CDR2 is FQGNSA. The CDR3 spans 16 residues. The junction had 6 bases not matched to a gene; V was cut back by 5 bases and J by 1 base. DNA of the CDR3: TGTGCCAGCAGCCCAGCCGGGACAGGGAACACCGGGGAGCTGTTTTTT. This codes for CASSPAGTGNTGELFF.

The chain is built from TRBV7-9 and TRBJ2-1; D perhaps matches TRBD2 (5 bases). Looked up from germline, CDR1 is SEHNR and CDR2 is FQNEAQ (reference sequence). With 1 base removed from V and 9 bases from J, the gap between germline ends came to 22 bases. This CDR3 has 17 amino acids. The chain's CDR3 is CASSLDAWKREFGEQFF. CDR3 DNA: TGTGCCAGCAGCTTAGATGCTTGGAAACGGGAATTTGGTGAGCAGTTCTTC. Complete variable domain (other parts from reference TRBV7-9 and TRBJ2-1): DTGVSQNPRHKITKRGQNVTFRCDPISEHNRLYWYRQTLGQGPEFLTYFQNEAQLEKSRLLSDRFSAERPKGSFSTLEIQRTEQGDSAMYLCASSLDAWKREFGEQFFGPGTRLTVL.

Worth noting for this clone: At the DNA level, this CDR3 is encoded by other sequences in the same sample as well. The genes are TRBV9 and TRBJ2-2, with 8 positions matching TRBD2. Germline-derived CDR1 and CDR2 are SGDLS and YYNGEE. The CDR3 length is 14 residues. Unmatched junction bases numbered 0, after V lost 0 bases and J lost 5 bases. In nucleotides, the CDR3 is TGTGCCAGCAGCGTAGGCGGGGGGACCGGGGAGCTGTTTTTT. This codes for CASSVGGGTGELFF.

Worth noting for this clone: This CDR3 is also generated by other DNA sequences in the sample. This chain links TRBV7-9 with TRBJ2-1; 11 bases are shared with TRBD2. Trimming removed 1 base from V and 7 bases from J; junction bases left unmatched: 0. The CDR3 runs 14 residues. Per germline, CDR1 SEHNR and CDR2 FQNEAQ (reference sequence). The CDR3 here is CASSLGLAGNEQFF. In nucleotides, the CDR3 is TGTGCCAGCAGCTTAGGACTAGCGGGAAATGAGCAGTTCTTC.

The rearrangement joins TRBV2 to TRBJ2-5; D call uncertain. CDR1 and CDR2 from the germline V gene are SNHLY and FYNNEI. The CDR3 consists of 14 residues. V dropped 5 bases and J dropped 1 base, with 11 bases sitting between them. The CDR3 protein is CASSKTSSQETQYF. CDR3 in DNA: TGTGCCAGCAGTAAGACCTCATCCCAAGAGACCCAGTACTTC.

The table lists this clone with a few counts. The DNA for the CDR3 is TGTGCCAGCAGCTTAGCGGTTAGCTCCTGGAAAGAGACCCAGTACTTC. It specifies CASSLAVSSWKETQYF. V is TRBV7-9 and J is TRBJ2-5, with unresolved D. The CDR3 totals 16 residues. The germline V gene encodes CDR1 SEHNR and CDR2 FQNEAQ (reference sequence). V dropped 0 bases and J dropped 3 bases, with 14 bases sitting between them.

The chain recombines TRBV20-1 with TRBJ2-7; D unclear. The CDR3 runs to 10 residues. The V and J ends lost 5 bases and 6 bases respectively, with 8 bases between them. Germline CDR1 reads DFQATT; CDR2 reads SNEGSKA (reference sequence). The CDR3, as DNA: TGCAGTGCTGGCCAGAGCGAGCAGTACTTC. Translated: CSAGQSEQYF.

This clone showed up just a few times. The J gene is TRBJ2-1, the V gene TRBV29-1; 13 bases map to TRBD2. With 6 bases clipped from V and 7 bases from J, the junction kept 6 bases outside the gene matches. Germline V gene sequence: CDR1 SQVTM, CDR2 ANQGSEA. This CDR3 comprises 14 residues. This chain's CDR3 is CSVLAGGSRNEQFF. In DNA, the CDR3 is TGCAGCGTACTAGCGGGAGGGTCGAGGAATGAGCAGTTCTTC.

This clone was seen only a few times. In the same sample, other DNA sequences code for this CDR3. This chain links TRBV2 with TRBJ2-1; 11 bases are a match to TRBD2. With V trimmed by 2 bases and J by 0 bases, 0 bases remained unmatched. The CDR3 is 16 amino acids. CDR1 is SNHLY and CDR2 is FYNNEI in the germline V gene. CDR3 bases: TGTGCCAGCAGTGAACTAGCGGGGGGCTCCTACAATGAGCAGTTCTTC. Protein product: CASSELAGGSYNEQFF.